This T cell receptor (beta chain) was identified during a study of tumor-infiltrating lymphocytes in oesophageal squamous cell carcinoma. The CDR3 sequence is 12 residues long. The V end was cut by 1 base, the J end by 13 bases, with 11 bases between. MiXCR, applied by TCRdb to the PCR reads, yields one record per CDR3 protein. The sample lists about 12,000 distinct CDR3 sequences, around 52% occurring once. The V call is TRBV12-3 or TRBV12-4, the J call TRBJ2-1; D ambiguous. The sample taken for sequencing was esophageal tumor tissue. This clonotype originated in a female donor with esophageal squamous cell carcinoma. The CDR3 coding sequence is TGTGCCAGCAGTTTAGGGGGTCCTCATCAGTTCTTC. This encodes CASSLGGPHQFF.